The 18 T cell receptor beta chains below come from one sample, sequenced in a study of blood T cells in healthy people across ages. PCR was performed a second time for about 7 to 11 cycles using a sample-barcoded 5' primer and a J-beta primer mix. TCRdb used MiXCR to reprocess the 5' RACE reads, holding one entry per CDR3 protein. This table has 650,000 to 1,000,000 distinct CDR3 sequences, around 45% appearing once. The sequenced sample consisted of blood. These receptor sequences come from a man older than 75 in good health.

J is TRBJ2-1 and V is TRBV13; D gene uncertain. Trimming shortened V by 3 bases and J by 8 bases, and 11 bases separated the two germline ends. Looked up from germline, CDR1 is PRHDT and CDR2 is FYEKMQ (reference sequence). The CDR3 consists of 13 residues. The CDR3 sequence: CASSFMLGDEQFF. The CDR3 nucleotides read TGTGCCAGCAGCTTTATGCTGGGTGATGAGCAGTTCTTC.

The sample holds many counts of this clonotype. This CDR3 reads CASSLGLAGVREQFF. As DNA, the CDR3 is TGCGCCAGCAGCTTGGGGCTAGCGGGAGTTCGTGAGCAGTTCTTC. V gene TRBV5-1 combines with J gene TRBJ2-1; the match to TRBD2 covers 10 bases. With V trimmed by 0 bases and J by 9 bases, 6 bases remained unmatched. Germline lookup yields CDR1 SGHRS and CDR2 YFSETQ. The CDR3 covers 15 residues. Full variable domain (remainder filled in from reference TRBV5-1 and TRBJ2-1): KAGVTQTPRYLIKTRGQQVTLSCSPISGHRSVSWYQQTPGQGLQFLFEYFSETQRNKGNFPGRFSGRQFSNSRSEMNVSTLELGDSALYLCASSLGLAGVREQFFGPGTRLTVL.

As concerns this clonotype: Compared with germline, one end of the junction differs, possibly owing to a read error. The rearrangement joins TRBV20-1 to TRBJ2-4; D may match TRBD1 or TRBD2 (7 bases each). The CDR3 spans 14 residues. In germline, CDR1 is DFQATT, CDR2 SNEGSKA (reference sequence). CDR3 sequence (DNA): TGCAGTGCTTGCAGGGGGGGAGCCAAAAGCATTCAGTACTTC. Translation: CSACRGGAKSIQYF.

The chain couples TRBV12-3 or TRBV12-4 to TRBJ2-1, with TRBD2 identical over 14 bases. This CDR3 spans 15 amino acids. The junction had 6 bases not matched to a gene; V was cut back by 6 bases and J by 8 bases. The CDR3 coding sequence is TGTGCCAGCAGACTGGGACTAGCGGGAGCCCATGAGCAGTTCTTC. Amino acids: CASRLGLAGAHEQFF.

The V gene is TRBV6-4, the J gene TRBJ2-1; D possibly corresponds to TRBD1 (5 bases). V lost 7 bases to trimming and J lost 1 base, with 11 bases between them. Germline loops: CDR1 MRHNA, CDR2 SNTAGT. This CDR3 spans 14 amino acids. The CDR3 sequence is CASKPQDSYNEQFF. CDR3 in DNA: TGTGCCAGCAAACCACAGGATTCCTACAATGAGCAGTTCTTC.

This clonotype was counted a few times. This chain connects TRBV12-3 or TRBV12-4 to TRBJ2-7, with 7 bases aligning to TRBD2. This CDR3 is built from 14 residues. The trim removed 8 bases at V and 5 bases at J, leaving 12 bases unmatched. The CDR3, as DNA: TGTGCCAGCGGGGGGGTAGGATTGATTGACGAGCAGTACTTC. Protein product: CASGGVGLIDEQYF.

This chain joins TRBV29-1 and TRBJ1-3, with 7 bases fitting TRBD1. Germline V gene data show CDR1 as SQVTM and CDR2 as ANQGSEA. With 5 bases clipped from V and 2 bases from J, the junction kept 3 bases outside the gene matches. The CDR3 extends over 13 amino acids. DNA of the CDR3: TGCAGCGTTAACAGGGGAGCTGGAAACACCATATATTTT. It translates to CSVNRGAGNTIYF. The complete variable domain, with remaining parts taken from reference TRBV29-1 and TRBJ1-3, reads SAVISQKPSRDICQRGTSLTIQCQVDSQVTMMFWYRQQPGQSLTLIATANQGSEATYESGFVIDKFPISRPNLTFSTLTVSNMSPEDSSIYLCSVNRGAGNTIYFGEGSWLTVV.

This clonotype has a single count. The DNA of the CDR3 is TGTGCCAGTAACAAAAACGGACAGGGGAGCTCCTACGAGCAGTACTTC. This translates into CASNKNGQGSSYEQYF. V and J are TRBV19 and TRBJ2-7; TRBD1 agrees at 9 bases. V lost 7 bases and J lost 0; bases outside the gene matches: 10. Germline V lookup: CDR1 LNHDA, CDR2 SQIVND (reference sequence). The CDR3 is 16 amino acids.

This clonotype has a count of ten or more. This chain links TRBV6-1 with TRBJ2-7; 13 bases align to TRBD2. This CDR3 is built from 15 residues. CDR1 MNHNS and CDR2 SASEGT come from the germline V gene. After removal of 5 bases from V and 3 bases from J, the junction contained 4 bases not matched to a gene. CDR3 loop: CASSQRTSGSYEQYF. For the CDR3, the DNA is TGTGCCAGCAGTCAGAGGACTAGCGGGAGCTACGAGCAGTACTTC.

The chain recombines TRBV7-9 with TRBJ1-4; D is unclear. Trimming left V 5 bases short and J 3 bases short, with 13 bases between. Germline CDR1 SEHNR, CDR2 FQNEAQ (reference sequence). The CDR3 length is 15 residues. CDR3 sequence reads: CASSPVVQSNEKLFF. CDR3 nucleotide sequence: TGTGCCAGCAGCCCAGTGGTCCAGTCTAATGAAAAACTGTTTTTT.

This rearrangement joins TRBV3-1 to TRBJ2-5; a possible D gene is TRBD1 (7 bases). V was pared by 1 base and J by 5 bases, with 14 bases between. CDR3 length equals 15 residues. In germline, CDR1 is LGHDT, CDR2 YNNKEL (reference sequence). CDR3 sequence reads: CASSQVDSGGETQYF. The CDR3 DNA reads TGTGCCAGCAGCCAAGTCGACTCAGGGGGGGAGACCCAGTACTTC.

This clonotype showed up many times. This chain connects TRBV11-3 to TRBJ2-5; a possible D gene is TRBD2 (6 bases). The germline V gene has CDR1 SGHNT and CDR2 YENEEA. CDR3 length: 18 residues. V gave up 4 bases and J gave up 4 bases, with 25 bases separating them. CDR3 DNA sequence: TGTGCCAGCAGCTCAGGTCCGGGCGGGATGAGTATCTTAGAGACCCAGTACTTC. Translating gives CASSSGPGGMSILETQYF.

In this sample, this clonotype turned up a few times. The chain has TRBV5-4 and TRBJ2-5; a possible D gene is TRBD2 (5 bases). Germline lookup yields CDR1 SGHNT and CDR2 YYREEE (reference sequence). V was shortened by 0 bases and J by 5 bases, with 17 bases between the two germline ends. The CDR3 runs 16 residues. The CDR3 coding sequence is TGTGCCAGCAGCTTGGCCGGGTCTAGCCTTTGGGAGACCCAGTACTTC. It is translated as CASSLAGSSLWETQYF.

Turning to this clonotype: Relative to the germline gene, one junction end is altered; a read error may explain this. This chain joins TRBV27 and TRBJ2-3, with 7 positions matching TRBD2. The CDR3 is made up of 14 amino acids. Germline CDR1 and CDR2: MNHEY and SMNVEV (reference sequence). CDR3 amino acids: CTSSLGGSSDTQYF. CDR3 nucleotide sequence: TGTACCAGCAGTTTGGGCGGGAGTTCAGATACGCAGTATTTT.

This sequence joins TRBV30 and TRBJ2-5; possibly TRBD2 for D (6 bases). V lost 0 bases to trimming and J lost 2 bases, with 13 bases between them. Germline values: CDR1 GTSNPN, CDR2 SVGIG (reference sequence). The CDR3 runs 15 residues. Here the CDR3 DNA reads TGTGCCTGGAGTGTGGGTCTAGCGATACAAGAGACCCAGTACTTC. This gives the protein CAWSVGLAIQETQYF.

Details on this clonotype: A much larger clone differs by one base, so this may be a read error. The CDR3 protein is CASGLAVLSYERYF. The CDR3 DNA is TGTGCCAGCGGACTAGCGGTGCTCTCCTACGAGCGGTACTTC. The chain combines TRBV13 with TRBJ2-7; 10 nucleotides agree with TRBD2. The germline V gene has CDR1 PRHDT and CDR2 FYEKMQ (reference sequence). This CDR3 spans 14 amino acids.

This sequence joins TRBV24-1 and TRBJ2-1; D gene ambiguous. The end of the DNA fits TRBJ2-7 better, so the J call may be wrong. The germline CDR1 and CDR2 sequences are KGHDR and SFDVKD. This CDR3 has 15 residues. CDR3 protein: CATSGTASSYNEQYF. The CDR3 coding sequence is TGTGCCACCAGTGGTACAGCGTCCTCCTACAATGAGCAGTACTTC.

The sample holds a few counts of this clonotype. This chain uses TRBV6-2 or TRBV6-3 with TRBJ2-4; 9 bases map to TRBD2. The CDR3 covers 20 residues. Germline values: CDR1 MNHEY, CDR2 SVGEGT. The junction had 18 bases not matched to a gene; V was cut back by 6 bases and J by 0 bases. The CDR3 reads CASSPVTGRGRAIAKNIQYF. As DNA, the CDR3 is TGTGCCAGCAGCCCCGTTACAGGGCGCGGGAGGGCCATAGCCAAAAACATTCAGTACTTC.